The TCR beta chain described here comes from a study of blood T cell repertoires in COVID-19. Looking at the study overall: Acute and convalescent COVID-19 specimens originated in the United States, Italy and Spain.

The length of the CDR3 is 14 residues. Germline CDR1 reads SGHVS; CDR2 reads FNYEAQ. Trimming at V came to 5 bases and at J to 4 bases, leaving 2 bases not matched to a gene. Enrollment of patients from Seattle took place during active infection, with longitudinal follow-up. The table came from immunoSEQ multiplex PCR; TCRdb's copy has only in-frame clones and leaves some out. The sample records some 90,000 clones, around 85% being singletons. This sequence originates from a woman between 55 and 75 years old with COVID-19, enrolled during active disease. The chain links TRBV7-6 to TRBJ1-4; 9 nucleotides align to TRBD1. The source material was peripheral blood. CDR3 sequence reads: CASSQDRGNEKLFF. CDR3 in DNA: TGTGCCAGCAGCCAGGACAGGGGTAATGAAAAACTGTTTTTT.